Listed below are T cell receptor beta chains from one sample, sequenced in a study of CD8 T cells in Susac syndrome. From the immunoSEQ multiplex PCR reads, TCRdb called clonotypes with MiXCR, one entry per CDR3 protein. The sample has roughly 250,000 distinct CDR3 sequences; 95% to 97% are singletons. The sample was CD4+ T cells from PBMCs. Every receptor here comes from a human donor with Susac syndrome. The conserved cysteine and the conserved F or W are not part of the CDR3 here. A D gene is named only where the DNA matches it firmly. Clone size appears in some rows only: once, few, many, or a class for an expanded clone.

j_call cdr3_length clone_size d_call v_call cdr3_aa
TRBJ2-5 12 few TRBD1 TRBV18 ASSPRTGQETQY
TRBJ1-2 10 - - TRBV19 ASSTGRYGYT
TRBJ2-5 10 - - TRBV14 ASSPGPETQY
TRBJ1-2 11 - TRBD1 TRBV29-1 SAVDRGPEGYT
TRBJ1-2 13 - TRBD1 TRBV6-6 ASSRATRGNYGYT
TRBJ2-1 10 - - TRBV5-6 ASSLPTGGQF
TRBJ2-1 12 - - TRBV3-1 ASSQQGQGHEQF
TRBJ1-4 11 - TRBD1 TRBV28 ASSFPGQGELF
TRBJ1-5 13 - TRBD1 TRBV2 ASTGGTGKGQPQH
TRBJ2-6 13 - - TRBV15 ATSRDFSGANVLT
TRBJ2-7 12 - TRBD1 TRBV4-2 ASSQGTGGSEQY
TRBJ2-7 11 - - TRBV28 ASRAGQTYEQY
TRBJ1-5 13 - - TRBV27 ASSLGVYSNQPQH
TRBJ1-2 13 - - TRBV18 ASSPRDGANYGYT
TRBJ2-7 12 - - TRBV27 ASSLHGPAYEQY
TRBJ2-5 11 - - TRBV21-1 ASRGLHQETQY
TRBJ1-2 11 - - TRBV20-1 SATGLADRGYT
TRBJ1-2 12 - - TRBV3-1 ASSRTWGSYGYT
TRBJ2-7 11 - - TRBV29-1 STRQALSYEQY
TRBJ2-5 13 - - TRBV18 ASSPEIRGRETQY
TRBJ2-5 11 - - TRBV7-2 ASSSRVLETQY
TRBJ2-1 12 - TRBD2 TRBV7-3 ASRPSGHDSEQF
TRBJ2-3 9 - - TRBV30 AWSPADTQY
TRBJ1-4 12 once - TRBV3-1 ASSQVVADEKLF
TRBJ2-1 12 - - TRBV20-1 SATTGTSYNEQF
TRBJ1-2 14 - TRBD1 TRBV28 ASSPRTGGLHYGYT
TRBJ2-3 11 - - TRBV15 ATSRETRHTQY
TRBJ2-7 15 - - TRBV14 ASSQVRGRAFSYEQY
TRBJ2-7 14 - TRBD2 TRBV6-1 ASSRAGLAPSYEQY
TRBJ1-1 15 - TRBD1 TRBV5-1 ASSQGRTGPMNTEAF
TRBJ1-5 11 - - TRBV7-8 ASSLASNQPGH
TRBJ2-3 13 - - TRBV27 ATSIEPSGTDTQY
TRBJ1-1 15 - - TRBV10-2 ASSDQGRLMMNTEAF
TRBJ1-1 11 - - TRBV9 ASRGPLGTEAF
TRBJ1-5 13 - TRBD1 TRBV19 ASSIGTGSNQPQH
TRBJ2-5 12 - - TRBV4-1 ASSQETSRETQY